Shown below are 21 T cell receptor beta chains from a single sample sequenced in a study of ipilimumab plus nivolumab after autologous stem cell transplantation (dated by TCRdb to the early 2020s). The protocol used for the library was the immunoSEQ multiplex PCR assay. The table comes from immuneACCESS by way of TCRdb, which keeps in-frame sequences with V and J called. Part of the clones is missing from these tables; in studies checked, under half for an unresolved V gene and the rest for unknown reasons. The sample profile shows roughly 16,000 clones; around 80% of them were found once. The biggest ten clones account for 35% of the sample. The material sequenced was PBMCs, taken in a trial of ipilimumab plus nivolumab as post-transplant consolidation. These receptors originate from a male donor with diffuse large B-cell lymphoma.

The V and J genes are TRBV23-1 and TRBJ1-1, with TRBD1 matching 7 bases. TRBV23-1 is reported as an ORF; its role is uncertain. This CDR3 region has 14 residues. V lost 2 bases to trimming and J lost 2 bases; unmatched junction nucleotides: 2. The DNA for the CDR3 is TGCGCCAGCAGTCAAAGACAGGGCAACACTGAAGCTTTCTTT. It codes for CASSQRQGNTEAFF.

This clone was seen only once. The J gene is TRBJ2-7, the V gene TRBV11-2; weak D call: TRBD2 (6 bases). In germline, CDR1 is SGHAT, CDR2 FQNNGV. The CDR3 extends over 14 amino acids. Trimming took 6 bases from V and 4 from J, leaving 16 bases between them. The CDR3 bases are TGTGCCAGCAGTTCCGGGACTTTTAATTACGAGCAGTACTTC. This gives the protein CASSSGTFNYEQYF. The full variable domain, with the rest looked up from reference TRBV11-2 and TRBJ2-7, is EAGVAQSPRYKIIEKRQSVAFWCNPISGHATLYWYQQILGQGPKLLIQFQNNGVVDDSQLPKDRFSAERLKGVDSTLKIQPAKLEDSAVYLCASSSGTFNYEQYFGPGTRLTVT.

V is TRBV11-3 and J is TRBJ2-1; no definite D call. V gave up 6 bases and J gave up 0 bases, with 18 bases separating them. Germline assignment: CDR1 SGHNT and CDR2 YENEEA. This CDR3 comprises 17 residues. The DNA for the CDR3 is TGTGCCAGCAGGCCCCTTACCCCAGAAGGCTCCTACAATGAGCAGTTCTTC. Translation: CASRPLTPEGSYNEQFF.

Here the CDR3 DNA reads TGTGCCAGCACCAGGACAGGGGGGAACACTGAAGCTTTCTTT. Protein sequence: CASTRTGGNTEAFF. V usage is TRBV2 and J usage is TRBJ1-1; the match to TRBD1 covers 10 bases. Germline-derived CDR1 and CDR2 are SNHLY and FYNNEI. V shed 7 bases and J 1 base; nucleotides not matched to a gene: 3. The CDR3 length is 14 residues.

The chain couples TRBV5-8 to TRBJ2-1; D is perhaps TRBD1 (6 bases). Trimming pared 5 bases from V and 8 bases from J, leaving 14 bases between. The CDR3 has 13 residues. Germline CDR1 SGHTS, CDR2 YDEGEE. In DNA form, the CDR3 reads TGTGCCAGCAGGCAACAGGGTTGGGATGAGCAGTTCTTC. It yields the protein CASRQQGWDEQFF. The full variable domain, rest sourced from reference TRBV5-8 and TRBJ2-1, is EAGVTQSPTHLIKTRGQQATLRCSPISGHTSVYWYQQALGLGLQFLLWYDEGEERNRGNFPPRFSGRQFPNYSSELNVNALELEDSALYLCASRQQGWDEQFFGPGTRLTVL.

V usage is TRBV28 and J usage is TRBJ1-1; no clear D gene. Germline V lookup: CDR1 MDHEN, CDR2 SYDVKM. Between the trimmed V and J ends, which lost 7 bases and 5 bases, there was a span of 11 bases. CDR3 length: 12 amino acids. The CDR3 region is CASIRLGTEAFF. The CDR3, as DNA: TGTGCCAGCATCCGTCTGGGGACTGAAGCTTTCTTT.

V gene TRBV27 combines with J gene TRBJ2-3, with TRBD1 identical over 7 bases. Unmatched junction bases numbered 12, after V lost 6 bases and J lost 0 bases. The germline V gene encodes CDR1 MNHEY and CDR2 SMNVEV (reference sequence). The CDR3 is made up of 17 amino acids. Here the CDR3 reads CASRPLGQAESTDTQYF. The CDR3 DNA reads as TGTGCCAGCAGACCACTCGGACAGGCTGAGAGCACAGATACGCAGTATTTT.

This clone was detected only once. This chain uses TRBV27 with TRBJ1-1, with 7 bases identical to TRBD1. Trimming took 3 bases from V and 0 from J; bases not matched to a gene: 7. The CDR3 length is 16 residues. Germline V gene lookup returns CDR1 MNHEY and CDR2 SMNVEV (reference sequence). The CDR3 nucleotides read TGTGCCAGCAGTTTTTCACACAGGGGAGTGAACACTGAAGCTTTCTTT. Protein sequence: CASSFSHRGVNTEAFF.

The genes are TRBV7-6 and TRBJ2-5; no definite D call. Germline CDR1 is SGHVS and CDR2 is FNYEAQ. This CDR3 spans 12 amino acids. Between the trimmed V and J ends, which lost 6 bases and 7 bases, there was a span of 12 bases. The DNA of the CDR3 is TGTGCCAGCAGTCGAAATTCAGGGACCCAGTACTTC. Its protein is CASSRNSGTQYF.

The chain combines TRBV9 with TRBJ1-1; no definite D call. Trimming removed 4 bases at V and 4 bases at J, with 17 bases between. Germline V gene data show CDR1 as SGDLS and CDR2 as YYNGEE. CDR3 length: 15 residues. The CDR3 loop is CASSLVGVKGTEAFF. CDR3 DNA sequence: TGTGCCAGCAGCCTAGTTGGGGTTAAAGGCACTGAAGCTTTCTTT.

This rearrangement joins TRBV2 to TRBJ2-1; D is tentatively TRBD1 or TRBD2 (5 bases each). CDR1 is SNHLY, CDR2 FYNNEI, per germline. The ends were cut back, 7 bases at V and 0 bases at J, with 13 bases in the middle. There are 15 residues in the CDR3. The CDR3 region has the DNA TGTGCCAGCAAGACAGACTACGGCTCCTACAATGAGCAGTTCTTC. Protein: CASKTDYGSYNEQFF.

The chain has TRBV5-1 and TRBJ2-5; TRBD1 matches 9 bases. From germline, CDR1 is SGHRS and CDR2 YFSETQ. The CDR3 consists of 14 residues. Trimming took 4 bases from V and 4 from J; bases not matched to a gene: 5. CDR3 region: CASSRGQGLETQYF. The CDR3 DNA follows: TGCGCCAGCAGCAGGGGACAGGGTTTAGAGACCCAGTACTTC.

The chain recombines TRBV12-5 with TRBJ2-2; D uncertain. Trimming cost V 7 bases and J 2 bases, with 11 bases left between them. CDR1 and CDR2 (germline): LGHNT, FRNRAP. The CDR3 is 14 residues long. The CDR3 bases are TGTGCTAGTGCTAGGGCCGGCAACACCGGGGAGCTGTTTTTT. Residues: CASARAGNTGELFF.

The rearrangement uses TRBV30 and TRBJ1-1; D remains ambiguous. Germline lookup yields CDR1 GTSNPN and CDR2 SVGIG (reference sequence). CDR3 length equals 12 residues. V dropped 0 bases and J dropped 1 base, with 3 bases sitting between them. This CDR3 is CAWSVANTEAFF. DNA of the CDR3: TGTGCCTGGAGTGTGGCGAACACTGAAGCTTTCTTT.

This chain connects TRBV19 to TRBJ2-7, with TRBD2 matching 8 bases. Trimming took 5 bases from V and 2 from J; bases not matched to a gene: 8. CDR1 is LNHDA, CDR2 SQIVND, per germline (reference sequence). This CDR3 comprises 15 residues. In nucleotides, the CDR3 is TGTGCCAGTAGTCGTAGCGGGGCTTCCCCCTACGAGCAGTACTTC. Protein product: CASSRSGASPYEQYF. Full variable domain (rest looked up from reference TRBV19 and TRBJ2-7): DGGITQSPKYLFRKEGQNVTLSCEQNLNHDAMYWYRQDPGQGLRLIYYSQIVNDFQKGDIAEGYSVSREKKESFPLTVTSAQKNPTAFYLCASSRSGASPYEQYFGPGTRLTVT.

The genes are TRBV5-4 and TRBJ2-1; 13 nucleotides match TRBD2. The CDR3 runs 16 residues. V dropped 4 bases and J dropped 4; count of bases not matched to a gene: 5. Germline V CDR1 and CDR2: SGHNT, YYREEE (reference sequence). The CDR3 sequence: CASSPRTSGSYNEQFF. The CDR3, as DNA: TGTGCCAGCAGCCCGAGGACTAGCGGGAGTTACAATGAGCAGTTCTTC.

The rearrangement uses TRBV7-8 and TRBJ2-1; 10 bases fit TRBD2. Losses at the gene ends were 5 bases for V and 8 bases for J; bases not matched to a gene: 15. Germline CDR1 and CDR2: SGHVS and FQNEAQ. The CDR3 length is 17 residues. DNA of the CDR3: TGTGCCAGCAGCCCCAAAATGGGGACTAGCGTTGGGGATGAGCAGTTCTTC. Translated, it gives CASSPKMGTSVGDEQFF.

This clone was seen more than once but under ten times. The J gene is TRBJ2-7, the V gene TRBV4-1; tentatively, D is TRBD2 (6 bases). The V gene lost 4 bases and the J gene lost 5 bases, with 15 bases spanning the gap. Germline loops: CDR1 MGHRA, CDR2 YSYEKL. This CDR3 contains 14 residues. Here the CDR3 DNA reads TGCGCCAGCAGCCCCTGGAGGGGACGCGACGAGCAGTACTTC. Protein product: CASSPWRGRDEQYF.

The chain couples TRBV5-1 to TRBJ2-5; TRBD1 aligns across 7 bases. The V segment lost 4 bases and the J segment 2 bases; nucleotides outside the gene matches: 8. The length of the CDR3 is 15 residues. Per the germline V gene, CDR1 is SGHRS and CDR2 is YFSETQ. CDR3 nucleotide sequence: TGCGCCAGCAGCAGCGACAGGGTAGGGCAAGAGACCCAGTACTTC. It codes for CASSSDRVGQETQYF.

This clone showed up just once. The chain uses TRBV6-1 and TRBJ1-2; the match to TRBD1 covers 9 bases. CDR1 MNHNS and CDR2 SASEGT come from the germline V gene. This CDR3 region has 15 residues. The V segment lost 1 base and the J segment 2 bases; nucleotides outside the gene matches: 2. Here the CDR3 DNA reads TGTGCCAGCAGTGAAGGGACAGGGGCCAACTATGGCTACACCTTC. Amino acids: CASSEGTGANYGYTF.

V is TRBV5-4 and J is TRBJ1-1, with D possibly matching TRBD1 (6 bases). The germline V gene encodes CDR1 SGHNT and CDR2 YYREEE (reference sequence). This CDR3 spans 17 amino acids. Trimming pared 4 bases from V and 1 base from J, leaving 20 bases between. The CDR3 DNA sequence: TGTGCCAGCAGCATCCCGGCCCCACAGGGAAAGAACACTGAAGCTTTCTTT. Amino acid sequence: CASSIPAPQGKNTEAFF.